Following are 27 T cell receptor beta chains from one sample sequenced in a study of blood T cell repertoires in COVID-19. Using immunoSEQ multiplex PCR, the repertoire was profiled, and TCRdb retains in-frame clones only, with some absent. The sample holds roughly 60,000 clones, about 81% seen once. The sample taken for sequencing was peripheral blood. These receptor sequences come from a man older than 75 with acute or convalescent COVID-19.

The chain couples TRBV20-1 to TRBJ2-1, with a weak D call TRBD1 (6 bases). The length of the CDR3 is 14 residues. The V end was cut by 6 bases, the J end by 4 bases, with 16 bases between. CDR1 is DFQATT, CDR2 SNEGSKA, per germline (reference sequence). CDR3 protein: CSASPQGLYNEQFF. The CDR3 nucleotides read TGCAGTGCGAGTCCACAGGGCCTTTACAATGAGCAGTTCTTC.

This chain connects TRBV5-1 to TRBJ1-2; 7 bases line up with TRBD1. The CDR3 loop spans 15 amino acids. Unmatched junction bases numbered 9, after V lost 3 bases and J lost 4 bases. The germline CDR1 and CDR2 sequences are SGHRS and YFSETQ. The CDR3 protein is CASSYSGTDIYGYTF. The CDR3 DNA reads TGCGCCAGCAGCTACTCCGGGACAGATATCTATGGCTACACCTTC.

This clone was seen a few times. The chain carries TRBV5-1 and TRBJ2-2; possible D gene TRBD1, 5 bases. Trimming pared 2 bases from V and 1 base from J, leaving 9 bases between. Germline V gives CDR1 SGHRS, CDR2 YFSETQ. The CDR3 runs to 15 residues. CDR3 sequence (DNA): TGCGCCAGCAGCTTTCTCCAGGGGAACACCGGGGAGCTGTTTTTT. It translates to CASSFLQGNTGELFF.

The chain carries TRBV6-6 and TRBJ2-1; D is undetermined. The CDR3 is made up of 13 amino acids. Germline CDR1 is MNHNY and CDR2 is SVGAGI (reference sequence). V shed 0 bases and J shed 7 bases, with 7 bases lying between them. This chain's CDR3 is CASSYSQSNEQFF. The DNA for the CDR3 is TGTGCCAGCAGTTACTCCCAGTCTAATGAGCAGTTCTTC.

The rearrangement links TRBV5-6 to TRBJ2-3, with D hard to call. Germline V lookup: CDR1 SGHDT, CDR2 YYEEEE. The CDR3 has 16 amino acids. Between the trimmed V and J ends, which lost 0 bases and 1 base, there was a span of 12 bases. The CDR3 reads CASSLASVTRTDTQYF. CDR3 nucleotides: TGTGCCAGCAGCTTGGCATCGGTCACCCGCACAGATACGCAGTATTTT.

The count of this clone is one. V and J are TRBV6-6 and TRBJ2-7, with TRBD2 as a possible D gene (6 bases). Germline lookup yields CDR1 MNHNY and CDR2 SVGAGI (reference sequence). The CDR3 extends over 14 amino acids. The V and J ends lost 4 bases and 10 bases respectively, with 20 bases between them. This CDR3 is CASSSTGHQGLQYF. CDR3 bases: TGTGCCAGCAGTTCCACCGGGCACCAGGGACTTCAGTACTTC.

The chain joins TRBV18 to TRBJ1-4; D is undetermined. Germline V CDR1 and CDR2: KGHSH, LQKENI. Trimming cost V 1 base and J 8 bases, with 11 bases left between them. The CDR3 contains 14 residues. CDR3 bases: TGTGCCAGCTCACCACTCGGGTTCGGGGAAAAACTGTTTTTT. Protein product: CASSPLGFGEKLFF. The full variable domain, completed using reference TRBV18 and TRBJ1-4, is NAGVMQNPRHLVRRRGQEARLRCSPMKGHSHVYWYRQLPEEGLKFMVYLQKENIIDESGMPKERFSAEFPKEGPSILRIQQVVRGDSAAYFCASSPLGFGEKLFFGSGTQLSVL.

This clone occurred once. The genes are TRBV19 and TRBJ2-4, with D unresolved. The CDR3 sequence is 13 residues long. The V and J ends lost 7 bases and 8 bases respectively, with 15 bases between them. Germline V gene lookup returns CDR1 LNHDA and CDR2 SQIVND (reference sequence). Written as DNA, the CDR3 is TGTGCCAGTAAGAAGCACCGAGAGGACATTCAGTACTTC. Translating it yields CASKKHREDIQYF.

The V and J genes are TRBV20-1 and TRBJ2-2, with a tentative D call TRBD2 (6 bases). Between the trimmed V and J ends, which lost 3 bases and 3 bases, there was a span of 26 bases. The germline V gene has CDR1 DFQATT and CDR2 SNEGSKA (reference sequence). The CDR3 consists of 19 residues. The CDR3 protein is CSASEAMGRGNRDTGELFF. The CDR3 nucleotides read TGCAGTGCTAGTGAAGCGATGGGCCGCGGGAACCGAGACACCGGGGAGCTGTTTTTT.

The V gene is TRBV9, the J gene TRBJ2-2; D unresolved. Germline assignment: CDR1 SGDLS and CDR2 YYNGEE. CDR3 length: 14 amino acids. V was pared by 1 base and J by 0 bases, with 4 bases between. As DNA, the CDR3 is TGTGCCAGCAGCGTACCAGCGAACACCGGGGAGCTGTTTTTT. Translation gives CASSVPANTGELFF.

This chain uses TRBV6-1 with TRBJ1-4, with TRBD1 identical over 7 bases. V dropped 4 bases and J dropped 0; count of bases not matched to a gene: 8. Per germline, CDR1 MNHNS and CDR2 SASEGT. CDR3 length: 17 residues. The CDR3 region has the DNA TGTGCCAGCAGTGCCCGACAGGGAACTGCAACTAATGAAAAACTGTTTTTT. Its translation is CASSARQGTATNEKLFF.

The J gene is TRBJ1-4, the V gene TRBV10-3; D gene unclear. Germline CDR1 reads ENHRY; CDR2 reads SYGVKD. V lost 0 bases to trimming and J lost 10 bases, with 12 bases between them. This CDR3 has 14 residues. The CDR3 loop is CAISESILEPKLFF. The CDR3 region has the DNA TGTGCCATCAGTGAGTCGATATTAGAGCCAAAACTGTTTTTT.

The chain has TRBV11-2 and TRBJ2-7; weak D call: TRBD1 (8 bases). Trimming removed 4 bases at V and 0 bases at J, with 16 bases between. Germline V gene sequence: CDR1 SGHAT, CDR2 FQNNGV. The CDR3 runs to 16 residues. The CDR3 DNA sequence: TGTGCCAGCAGCTCTACAGGGGGGGGTGGCTCCTACGAGCAGTACTTC. It translates to CASSSTGGGGSYEQYF.

V gene TRBV11-2 combines with J gene TRBJ2-2, with D tentatively TRBD1 (5 bases). Trimming removed 3 bases from V and 4 bases from J, with 12 bases in between. CDR1 and CDR2 (germline): SGHAT, FQNNGV. CDR3 size: 15 residues. CDR3 region: CASSFSRVRTGELFF. CDR3 nucleotides: TGTGCCAGCAGCTTTAGCAGGGTTCGCACCGGGGAGCTGTTTTTT.

The chain is built from TRBV5-5 and TRBJ2-2; 8 positions agree with TRBD2. The CDR3 spans 14 residues. With 3 bases clipped from V and 10 bases from J, the junction kept 8 bases outside the gene matches. Looked up from germline, CDR1 is SGHKS and CDR2 is YYEKEE (reference sequence). The CDR3 reads CASSWGLEDVELFF. CDR3 bases: TGTGCCAGCAGCTGGGGACTAGAAGATGTGGAGCTGTTTTTT. Variable domain in full (rest from reference TRBV5-5 and TRBJ2-2): DAGVTQSPTHLIKTRGQQVTLRCSPISGHKSVSWYQQVLGQGPQFIFQYYEKEERGRGNFPDRFSARQFPNYSSELNVNALLLGDSALYLCASSWGLEDVELFFGEGSRLTVL.

V is TRBV7-2 and J is TRBJ1-2; TRBD1 matches at 11 bases. CDR1 SGHTA and CDR2 FQGNSA come from the germline V gene. The V and J ends lost 4 bases and 2 bases, in that order; junction bases with no gene match: 3. This CDR3 spans 15 amino acids. CDR3 bases: TGTGCCAGCAGCTCTTGGGACAGGGGGAACTATGGCTACACCTTC. The encoded protein is CASSSWDRGNYGYTF.

The chain carries TRBV6-1 and TRBJ2-1; a possible D gene is TRBD2 (7 bases). Germline V gives CDR1 MNHNS, CDR2 SASEGT. The CDR3 extends over 16 amino acids. The V end was cut by 2 bases, the J end by 7 bases, with 18 bases between. The CDR3: CASSETPRGGWNEQFF. The CDR3 DNA sequence: TGTGCCAGCAGTGAAACCCCAAGGGGGGGCTGGAATGAGCAGTTCTTC.

This clone has a single count. The V gene is TRBV30, the J gene TRBJ2-1; D might be TRBD2 (6 bases). Trimming pared 3 bases from V and 2 bases from J, leaving 20 bases between. This CDR3 has 17 residues. Germline assignment: CDR1 GTSNPN and CDR2 SVGIG (reference sequence). Here the CDR3 DNA reads TGTGCCTGGAGACCCCTGGGAGGCAGGGCCACCTACAATGAGCAGTTCTTC. Amino acid sequence: CAWRPLGGRATYNEQFF. The full variable domain, with the rest looked up from reference TRBV30 and TRBJ2-1, is SQTIHQWPATLVQPVGSPLSLECTVEGTSNPNLYWYRQAAGRGLQLLFYSVGIGQISSEVPQNLSASRPQDRQFILSSKKLLLSDSGFYLCAWRPLGGRATYNEQFFGPGTRLTVL.

The rearrangement links TRBV5-1 to TRBJ1-2; TRBD1 matches 7 bases. Germline CDR1 is SGHRS and CDR2 is YFSETQ. V shed 4 bases, J shed 7 bases, and the junction held 7 bases outside the gene matches. This CDR3 is built from 13 residues. Here the CDR3 DNA reads TGCGCCAGCAGCGAACGGACAGGCGGTGGCTACACCTTC. Its translation is CASSERTGGGYTF.

The J gene is TRBJ1-2, the V gene TRBV11-2; TRBD1 matches 9 bases. CDR1 is SGHAT and CDR2 is FQNNGV in the germline V gene. V lost 2 bases, J lost 7 bases, and 5 bases stayed unmatched. CDR3 length: 14 amino acids. The CDR3 DNA reads TGTGCCAGCAGCTTAAAACAGGGGGCTCGTGGCTACACCTTC. This encodes CASSLKQGARGYTF.

The chain employs TRBV6-1 and TRBJ1-1; the D is unclear. The V end was cut by 0 bases, the J end by 4 bases, with 12 bases between. There are 15 residues in the CDR3. In germline, CDR1 is MNHNS, CDR2 SASEGT. The CDR3 loop is CASSEAAGHPTEAFF. In DNA form, the CDR3 reads TGTGCCAGCAGTGAAGCCGCAGGCCACCCCACTGAAGCTTTCTTT.

This chain uses TRBV20-1 with TRBJ2-3, with D possibly matching TRBD1 (5 bases). Germline CDR1 reads DFQATT; CDR2 reads SNEGSKA (reference sequence). Trimming left V 4 bases short and J 5 bases short, with 7 bases between. The CDR3 has 11 amino acids. CDR3 protein: CSATQGDTQYF. CDR3 bases: TGCAGTGCTACTCAGGGAGATACGCAGTATTTT.

This sequence joins TRBV19 and TRBJ1-1, with 7 bases fitting TRBD1. The CDR3 sequence is 13 residues long. CDR1 is LNHDA and CDR2 is SQIVND in the germline V gene (reference sequence). Losses at the gene ends were 6 bases for V and 4 bases for J; bases not matched to a gene: 5. The CDR3 region is CASRYDRVTEAFF. Here the CDR3 DNA reads TGTGCCAGTAGATACGACAGGGTCACTGAAGCTTTCTTT.

The chain links TRBV9 to TRBJ2-3; the match to TRBD2 covers 7 bases. The CDR3 has 16 amino acids. Per the germline V gene, CDR1 is SGDLS and CDR2 is YYNGEE. J lost 10 bases, V lost 0 bases, and 14 bases had no gene match. CDR3 in amino acids: CASSVGSSGALGSQYF. CDR3 sequence (DNA): TGTGCCAGCAGCGTAGGGTCTAGCGGAGCCCTAGGATCGCAGTATTTT.

The V and J genes are TRBV5-6 and TRBJ1-2; TRBD1 might be the D (5 bases). This CDR3 is built from 14 residues. In germline, CDR1 is SGHDT, CDR2 YYEEEE. Trimming stripped 4 bases from V and 3 bases from J, with 13 bases between. The CDR3 DNA follows: TGTGCCAGCAGCCTCATACGGGGGGACTATGGCTACACCTTC. This gives the protein CASSLIRGDYGYTF.

The V call is TRBV5-1, the J call TRBJ1-1; 8 bases fit TRBD1. CDR1 and CDR2 from the germline V gene are SGHRS and YFSETQ. This CDR3 comprises 14 residues. The J segment lost 6 bases and the V segment lost 0 bases, leaving 4 bases of the junction unmatched. The DNA of the CDR3 is TGCGCCAGCAGCTTGGTTGGACAGGGATCTGAAGCTTTCTTT. Protein: CASSLVGQGSEAFF.

The chain recombines TRBV29-1 with TRBJ2-5, with D possibly being TRBD2 (5 bases). This CDR3 region has 12 residues. V was cut by 4 bases and J by 5 bases, with 11 bases left in between. The germline V gene has CDR1 SQVTM and CDR2 ANQGSEA. CDR3 protein: CSVAGLGETQYF. The CDR3 DNA is TGCAGCGTTGCCGGACTGGGCGAGACCCAGTACTTC.